This T cell receptor beta chain originates from a study of blood T cell repertoires in COVID-19. Per the germline V gene, CDR1 is SEHNR and CDR2 is FQNEAQ (reference sequence). V gave up 5 bases and J gave up 8 bases; unmatched junction bases: 15. The CDR3 length is 16 residues. Sequencing was performed with immunoSEQ multiplex PCR; in TCRdb, only in-frame clones are kept and a portion is missing. The data contain about 97,000 clones, about 91% of them singletons. The sequence derives from a man in his forties or fifties with acute or convalescent COVID-19. The chain uses TRBV7-9 and TRBJ2-7; 10 bases agree with TRBD2. Sequencing used peripheral blood. CDR3 amino acids: CASSPTTSGGAFKQYF. As DNA, the CDR3 is TGTGCCAGCAGCCCCACTACCAGCGGGGGGGCCTTTAAGCAGTACTTC.